These 24 T cell receptor beta chains were sequenced from one sample in a study of T-cell reconstitution after alpha-beta-depleted transplantation in children. Unique molecular identifiers were incorporated when the TCRbeta library was constructed. TCRdb reprocessed the PCR reads with MiXCR, giving one entry per CDR3 protein. Of fewer than 700,000 distinct CDR3 sequences listed, 23% are singletons. The sample consisted of PBMCs, mostly from graft donor cells, taken 360 days after TCRalphabeta/CD19-depleted stem cell transplant. Receptors were obtained from a boy less than two years old who had a stem cell transplant for acute myeloid leukemia, so the T cells may come from the graft donor.

This clonotype was observed a few times. V gene TRBV5-1 combines with J gene TRBJ2-1; the match to TRBD2 covers 11 bases. Per the germline V gene, CDR1 is SGHRS and CDR2 is YFSETQ. With V trimmed by 2 bases and J by 4 bases, 11 bases remained unmatched. CDR3 length: 18 amino acids. The CDR3 DNA sequence: TGCGCCAGCAGCTTAGCCCTCCTTACTAGCGGGGGATACAATGAGCAGTTCTTC. Its protein is CASSLALLTSGGYNEQFF.

The J gene is TRBJ2-1, the V gene TRBV13, with TRBD2 identical over 9 bases. Germline CDR1 is PRHDT and CDR2 is FYEKMQ (reference sequence). CDR3 length: 15 residues. With V trimmed by 4 bases and J by 2 bases, 3 bases remained unmatched. Here the CDR3 DNA reads TGTGCCAGCAGCTCTCAGCGGGGGGCCTACAATGAGCAGTTCTTC. As protein: CASSSQRGAYNEQFF.

The V and J genes are TRBV20-1 and TRBJ1-2; tentative D call: TRBD1 (6 bases). The CDR3 spans 14 residues. Germline loops: CDR1 DFQATT, CDR2 SNEGSKA (reference sequence). Between the trimmed V and J ends, which lost 3 bases and 6 bases, there was a span of 17 bases. The CDR3 sequence: CSASLPYREDGYTF. The CDR3 DNA sequence: TGCAGTGCTAGCCTCCCGTACAGGGAGGATGGCTACACCTTC.

This clonotype was recorded a few times. This rearrangement joins TRBV11-2 to TRBJ2-1; tentative D call: TRBD2 (6 bases). Germline CDR1 is SGHAT and CDR2 is FQNNGV. The CDR3 contains 15 residues. The germline V and J ends were trimmed by 2 bases and 8 bases, with 16 bases remaining between them. CDR3 in amino acids: CASSLWVGGTDEQFF. Written as DNA, the CDR3 is TGTGCCAGCAGCTTATGGGTGGGGGGTACCGATGAGCAGTTCTTC.

In its sample, this clonotype was seen a few times. The chain carries TRBV6-6 and TRBJ1-1; D remains unclear. The CDR3 sequence is 10 residues long. Deletions cut 5 bases from V and 5 bases from J, with 3 bases between. The germline V gene encodes CDR1 MNHNY and CDR2 SVGAGI (reference sequence). DNA of the CDR3: TGTGCCAGCAGTGAGACTGAAGCTTTCTTT. It specifies CASSETEAFF.

Ten or more counts support this clonotype. The CDR3 bases are TGCAGTGAGGGGACCGAAGACTACAATGAGCAGTTCTTC. It is translated as CSEGTEDYNEQFF. The V and J genes are TRBV20-1 and TRBJ2-1; D may be TRBD1 or TRBD2 (5 bases each). Germline V CDR1 and CDR2: DFQATT, SNEGSKA (reference sequence). The CDR3 contains 13 residues. The V gene lost 7 bases and the J gene lost 3 bases, with 13 bases spanning the gap.

This clonotype has just a few counts. The CDR3 spells CATSRDRDRGKPRSVKGEQYV. CDR3 nucleotide sequence: TGTGCCACCAGCAGAGATCGCGACAGGGGAAAACCCCGATCTGTGAAGGGCGAGCAGTACGTC. The chain couples TRBV15 to TRBJ2-7, with 8 bases identical to TRBD1. Per germline, CDR1 LNHNV and CDR2 YYDKDF (reference sequence). This CDR3 has 21 residues. V gave up 0 bases and J gave up 6 bases; unmatched junction bases: 25.

This clonotype was recorded many times. The J gene is TRBJ1-5, the V gene TRBV29-1, with 7 bases identical to TRBD1. Germline trimming cut 6 bases from V and 7 bases from J; bases unmatched to any gene: 9. Germline CDR1 SQVTM, CDR2 ANQGSEA. The CDR3 is 13 residues long. CDR3 amino acids: CSVGQARSQPQHF. CDR3 sequence (DNA): TGCAGCGTCGGACAGGCAAGGTCCCAGCCCCAGCATTTT.

This clonotype was counted at least ten times. The chain has TRBV7-9 and TRBJ1-4; D is possibly TRBD1 (5 bases). The CDR3 sequence is 17 residues long. The V end was cut by 5 bases, the J end by 0 bases, with 16 bases between. Germline assignment: CDR1 SEHNR and CDR2 FQNEAQ (reference sequence). The CDR3 DNA follows: TGTGCCAGCAGCGTCCCCATCAGGGAAACAACTAATGAAAAACTGTTTTTT. Translation gives CASSVPIRETTNEKLFF.

The chain links TRBV6-5 to TRBJ2-7; the D is unclear. The CDR3 contains 15 residues. Trimming took off 4 bases at V and 2 bases at J, with 15 bases between the two ends. The germline gives CDR1 MNHEY, CDR2 SVGAGI. CDR3 bases: TGTGCCAGCAGTTCCTACTCTGTCCAGGCCTACGAGCAGTACTTC. It specifies CASSSYSVQAYEQYF.

This chain connects TRBV25-1 to TRBJ2-5; D gene ambiguous. Germline V gene data show CDR1 as MGHDK and CDR2 as SYGVNS. Deletions cut 1 base from V and 5 bases from J, with 8 bases between. CDR3 length: 13 residues. The DNA for the CDR3 is TGTGCCAGCAGTGAATCCCCGAAGGAGACCCAGTACTTC. It codes for CASSESPKETQYF.

This clonotype was picked up a small number of times. The gene calls are TRBV25-1 and TRBJ2-7; 7 nucleotides line up with TRBD1. J was trimmed by 2 bases and V by 1 base; bases with no gene match: 8. In germline, CDR1 is MGHDK, CDR2 SYGVNS. CDR3 length: 16 amino acids. CDR3 nucleotides: TGTGCCAGCAGTGAATTCTTCGGGACAGCAACCTACGAGCAGTACTTC. Its protein is CASSEFFGTATYEQYF.

In nucleotides, the CDR3 is TGTGCCAGCAGCTTTCGGGACAGTCTTAATGAAAAACTGTTTTTT. It encodes CASSFRDSLNEKLFF. The chain recombines TRBV5-5 with TRBJ1-4, with 7 bases aligning to TRBD1. The germline CDR1 and CDR2 sequences are SGHKS and YYEKEE (reference sequence). The CDR3 contains 15 residues. The V segment lost 2 bases and the J segment 4 bases; nucleotides outside the gene matches: 5.

This clonotype has just a few counts. This may arise from a read error, as a much more abundant clone is one base away. The rearrangement links TRBV12-3 or TRBV12-4 to TRBJ2-7; 8 bases map to TRBD1. J lost 2 bases, V lost 4 bases, and 4 bases had no gene match. The CDR3 spans 14 residues. This CDR3 is CASSSRTGPYEQYF. CDR3 DNA: TGTGCCAGCAGTTCCCGGACAGGGCCCTACGAGCAGTACTTC.

This chain uses TRBV7-9 with TRBJ2-7; 7 bases are a match to TRBD1. V was clipped by 10 bases and J by 3 bases; unmatched bases: 6. Germline V gene lookup returns CDR1 SEHNR and CDR2 FQNEAQ (reference sequence). There are 12 residues in the CDR3. The CDR3 loop reads CANLGQSYEQYV. The CDR3 DNA reads TGTGCCAACCTGGGACAGAGCTACGAGCAGTACGTC.

The rearrangement links TRBV5-6 to TRBJ2-7; 7 positions match TRBD2. Germline assignment: CDR1 SGHDT and CDR2 YYEEEE. The CDR3 covers 16 residues. CDR3 region: CASTLEGGVTTREQYV. DNA of the CDR3: TGTGCCAGCACCTTGGAGGGAGGGGTTACTACGAGGGAGCAGTACGTC.

In this sample, this clonotype turned up many times. The rearrangement uses TRBV5-6 and TRBJ2-5; D unresolved. The CDR3 runs 17 residues. Germline CDR1 SGHDT, CDR2 YYEEEE. V lost 4 bases, J lost 1 base, and 20 bases lay in between. CDR3 bases: TGTGCCAGCAGCCCCCCGGGCACGATAGGCGCCCAAGAGACCCAGTACTTC. Translating gives CASSPPGTIGAQETQYF.

This clonotype was observed a few times. The genes are TRBV12-3 or TRBV12-4 and TRBJ1-1, with D maybe TRBD1 (6 bases). This CDR3 spans 14 amino acids. Trimming pared 9 bases from V and 3 bases from J, leaving 17 bases between. CDR3 DNA: TGTGCCAGTTCCCCCGGGGGCACCCACACTGAAGCTTTCTTT. It is translated as CASSPGGTHTEAFF.

This clonotype was seen only a few times. The chain couples TRBV6-1 to TRBJ1-1; D may be TRBD1 (5 bases). Germline V gene data show CDR1 as MNHNS and CDR2 as SASEGT. The CDR3 sequence is 14 residues long. The V and J ends lost 6 bases and 0 bases respectively, with 11 bases between them. This CDR3 is CASRDAGLNTEAFF. The CDR3 nucleotides read TGTGCCAGCAGGGACGCAGGGCTGAACACTGAAGCTTTCTTT.

The rearrangement uses TRBV27 and TRBJ2-3; TRBD1 matches 7 bases. CDR1 MNHEY and CDR2 SMNVEV come from the germline V gene (reference sequence). V lost 5 bases and J lost 6; bases outside the gene matches: 20. CDR3 length: 18 residues. The chain's CDR3 is CASSAYLNRGRIVDTQYF. CDR3 in DNA: TGTGCCAGCAGTGCATATTTAAACAGGGGAAGGATCGTGGATACGCAGTATTTT.

This clonotype was found many times. This chain uses TRBV28 with TRBJ2-5, with D possibly being TRBD1 or TRBD2 (5 bases each). V was cut by 3 bases and J by 4 bases, with 15 bases left in between. There are 15 residues in the CDR3. CDR1 and CDR2 (germline): MDHEN, SYDVKM. The CDR3 reads CASSFVLGERETQYF. In DNA form, the CDR3 reads TGTGCCAGCAGTTTCGTCCTGGGGGAGAGAGAGACCCAGTACTTC.

The chain combines TRBV20-1 with TRBJ1-5; no definite D call. Per germline, CDR1 DFQATT and CDR2 SNEGSKA (reference sequence). V was shortened by 6 bases and J by 3 bases, with 24 bases between the two germline ends. The CDR3 contains 17 residues. CDR3 amino acids: CSAPPRGHLTLNQPQHF. In DNA, the CDR3 is TGCAGTGCCCCCCCCCGAGGCCACCTCACTCTCAATCAGCCCCAGCATTTT.

This clonotype was recorded many times. The rearrangement links TRBV20-1 to TRBJ2-1; 8 nucleotides match TRBD2. CDR3 length: 14 amino acids. V was pared by 0 bases and J by 2 bases, with 0 bases of the junction left unmatched. Germline lookup yields CDR1 DFQATT and CDR2 SNEGSKA (reference sequence). The CDR3 here is CSARDGGAYNEQFF. In nucleotides, the CDR3 is TGCAGTGCTAGAGACGGGGGGGCCTACAATGAGCAGTTCTTC.

The rearrangement joins TRBV18 to TRBJ2-1, with D tentatively TRBD2 (5 bases). This CDR3 comprises 17 residues. With 5 bases removed from V and 0 bases from J, the gap between germline ends came to 17 bases. Germline loops: CDR1 KGHSH, CDR2 LQKENI. This chain's CDR3 is CASSKGRVGDSYNEQFF. The CDR3 DNA sequence: TGTGCCAGCTCAAAAGGACGGGTCGGGGACTCCTACAATGAGCAGTTCTTC.